This T cell receptor (beta chain) was documented in a study of cytomegalovirus exposure and HLA in healthy donors. This CDR3 is built from 12 residues. Germline values: CDR1 SGHAT, CDR2 FQNNGV. The V end lost 9 bases, the J end lost 8 bases, and 16 bases lay between the germline ends. Turning to this clone: The antigen remains undetermined.

With 60 Vbeta and 13 Jbeta primers, the PCR was carried out. Only in-frame clones appear in the TCRdb table, and some are missing; sequencing was by immunoSEQ multiplex PCR. The table has more than 100,000 clones, around 63% seen once; the top ten hold 9% to 10%. Study results and caveats: Roughly uniform depth of sequencing across donors was assumed in presence/absence analyses. With further analysis later on, most CMV-associated TCR beta chains appeared HLA-restricted.

The sequence derives from a man aged 40-50 years in good health and CMV-seropositive. The specimen sequenced was PBMCs. The V and J genes are TRBV11-2 and TRBJ1-2, with TRBD1 as a possible D gene (6 bases). The DNA of the CDR3 is TGTGCCAGTATACAGGGTTCCTACGGCTACACCTTC. It yields the protein CASIQGSYGYTF. The full variable domain, with the rest looked up from reference TRBV11-2 and TRBJ1-2, is EAGVAQSPRYKIIEKRQSVAFWCNPISGHATLYWYQQILGQGPKLLIQFQNNGVVDDSQLPKDRFSAERLKGVDSTLKIQPAKLEDSAVYLCASIQGSYGYTFGSGTRLTVV.